A selection of T cell receptor beta chains follows, all from one sample in a study of cytomegalovirus exposure and HLA in healthy donors. Profiling relied on immunoSEQ multiplex PCR, and the TCRdb table lists in-frame clones only, not all of them. The sample has roughly 120,000 clones, about four fifths seen once. Sequencing was carried out using PBMCs. The receptors shown here come from a woman in her thirties or forties in good health and CMV-seronegative. Each CDR3 is given with its conserved first and last residue. The D gene is left open where the match is weak. The size of a clone is reported for some rows only, either as once, few or many, or as a class for expanded clones.

.	TRBV7-8	once	TRBJ2-7	TGTGCCAGCAGCTTAGTTGAGGGTGAGCAGTACTTC	CASSLVEGEQYF
TRBD1	TRBV28	.	TRBJ2-7	TGTGCCAGCAGGAGACAGACAGGGGGCGGTTACGAGCAGTACTTC	CASRRQTGGGYEQYF
TRBD1	TRBV6-5	.	TRBJ1-1	TGTGCCAGCAGTTACCGGACAGGCACTGAAGCTTTCTTT	CASSYRTGTEAFF
.	TRBV4-3	.	TRBJ2-5	TGCGCCAGCAGCCAAGAATTGCAGGCGGAGACCCAGTACTTC	CASSQELQAETQYF
.	TRBV10-3	.	TRBJ2-3	TGTGCCATCAGTGGACGGGGTTCCACAGATACGCAGTATTTT	CAISGRGSTDTQYF
TRBD1	TRBV5-1	.	TRBJ2-6	TGCGCCAGCAGCTTGGAGCCCAGGGGGCCCCTAGGCTCTGGGGCCAACGTCCTGGCTTTC	CASSLEPRGPLGSGANVLAF
TRBD1	TRBV7-3	.	TRBJ1-1	TGTGCCAGCAGCCCCGGGACAGTTCGGAACACTGAAGCTTTCTTT	CASSPGTVRNTEAFF
.	TRBV5-1	.	TRBJ1-3	TGCGCCAGCAGCCCGTCCCCAGGGAGGCTTGATGGAAACACCATATATTTT	CASSPSPGRLDGNTIYF
.	TRBV7-3	.	TRBJ1-6	TGTGCCAGCAGGAGGACAGATTATAATTCACCCCTCCACTTT	CASRRTDYNSPLHF
.	TRBV7-2	.	TRBJ1-1	TGTGCCAGCAGCCCCGTGGGGGCGGCTTTCTTT	CASSPVGAAFF
.	TRBV19	.	TRBJ1-1	TGTGCCAGTAGTGTCGGACAGACGAACACTGAAGCTTTCTTT	CASSVGQTNTEAFF
TRBD2	TRBV18	.	TRBJ2-7	TGTGCCAGCTCACGGGGGACTAGCGGGATCTACGAGCAGTACTTC	CASSRGTSGIYEQYF
TRBD2	TRBV18	.	TRBJ2-3	TGTGCCAGCTCACCTCGGGCTAGCGGTTCTCAGAGGGGCACAGATACGCAGTATTTT	CASSPRASGSQRGTDTQYF
TRBD2	TRBV27	.	TRBJ2-1	TGTGCCAGCAGCGGAGGGACTAGCGGGGGCCGGGGTAATGAGCAGTTCTTC	CASSGGTSGGRGNEQFF
.	TRBV14	.	TRBJ2-3	TGTGCCAGCAGCCCCTCGGGGGTCACAGATACGCAGTATTTT	CASSPSGVTDTQYF
.	TRBV7-9	.	TRBJ1-1	TGTTCCAGCAGCAATGGGAGGTTCACTGAAGCTTTCTTT	CSSSNGRFTEAFF
.	TRBV6-5	.	TRBJ2-4	TGTGCCAGCCGGCCCCCTGGAGGCGCCAAAAACATTCAGTACTTC	CASRPPGGAKNIQYF
.	TRBV5-1	.	TRBJ2-3	TGCGCCAGCAGCTTTTCTAGGGGCGATACGCAGTATTTT	CASSFSRGDTQYF
TRBD2	TRBV7-9	.	TRBJ2-5	TGTGCCGGGGAGGGGTACCAAGAGACCCAGTACTTC	CAGEGYQETQYF
TRBD2	TRBV19	.	TRBJ2-1	TGTGCCAGTAGTAGGAGTACTAGCGGAGCATACAATGAGCAGTTCTTC	CASSRSTSGAYNEQFF
TRBD1	TRBV4-3	few	TRBJ1-1	TGCGCCAGCCATAAAATAGGGGGCGGTGAAGCTTTCTTT	CASHKIGGGEAFF
.	TRBV5-1	.	TRBJ1-1	TGCGCCAGCAGCTTGGAGGCGGGCAAAAACACTGAAGCTTTCTTT	CASSLEAGKNTEAFF
.	TRBV4-2	once	TRBJ2-7	TGTGCCAGCAGCCAACGGACTACCTCCTACGAGCAGTACTTC	CASSQRTTSYEQYF
TRBD2	TRBV6-1	.	TRBJ2-1	TGTGCCAGCAGTGAAGGATGGGGGACTAACTACAATGAGCAGTTCTTC	CASSEGWGTNYNEQFF
.	TRBV6-6	.	TRBJ2-2	TGTGCCAGCAGCATAACAGGGAACACCGGGGAGCTGTTTTTT	CASSITGNTGELFF